This T cell receptor (beta chain) was obtained from a study of metastatic and nonmetastatic thyroid tumors. At the level of the study: Both malignant and benign thyroid patients supplied peripheral blood and tumor or nodule tissue samples, across which the repertoires of these patients were then compared.

Study results and limitations: In blood and tumor, TCR beta diversity was reportedly significantly higher in malignant thyroid tumors than in benign nodules.

In this sample, this clone turned up many times. The antigen is unknown. In the study's own analysis: Using the CDR3 differences seen across clinicopathological groups, the authors built a distant-metastasis classifier for papillary thyroid cancer, which was meant to discriminate distant-metastatic patients. MiXCR was used by TCRdb to re-call the PCR reads. The V and J calls reflect TCRdb's pipeline rather than the authors' work. The data show approximately 19,000 clones, with about a fifth seen just once and around 26% held by the top ten. The CDR3 is 16 residues long. The germline V gene encodes CDR1 MGHRA and CDR2 YSYEKL. Trimming cost V 1 base and J 2 bases, with 13 bases left between them. Treatment of any kind had been given to no patient before thyroid surgery.

Sequencing input: blood. This TCR derives from a female donor with papillary thyroid cancer or a benign thyroid nodule (not recorded which). Some clones in this sample may be carry-over from other donors' samples. The chain employs TRBV4-1 and TRBJ2-3, with D tentatively TRBD1 (5 bases). The CDR3 nucleotides are TGCGCCAGCAGCCAAGGTTGGGGCTCGATCACAGATACGCAGTATTTT. Its protein is CASSQGWGSITDTQYF.